This T cell receptor beta chain appears in the sequencing data of a study of blood T cell repertoires in COVID-19. Turning to the study itself: Some COVID-19 samples were acute and others convalescent; all came from the United States, Italy and Spain. T cells, B-cell-depleted T cells, or PBMCs provided the cDNA or gDNA that served as material.

Per the study methods: Researchers report that nucleated cell counts were estimated from reference gene primer amplification. The method was immunoSEQ multiplex PCR; TCRdb's version includes in-frame clones alone and lacks a portion of them. That table supplies the V and J calls and clone size; D and trimming were determined from the DNA. The repertoire holds around 200,000 clones, approximately 80% seen once, with around 7% in the top ten. V lost 0 bases to trimming and J lost 3 bases, with 11 bases between them. Germline CDR1 reads MNHEY; CDR2 reads SVGEGT. The CDR3 sequence is 15 residues long. Patients from Seattle were sampled longitudinally, starting during active infection.

This chain connects TRBV6-2 or TRBV6-3 to TRBJ2-5; no definite D call. The TCR sequence derives from a woman in her 40s with COVID-19, enrolled during active disease. The sample comprised peripheral blood. Written as DNA, the CDR3 is TGTGCCAGCAGTTACTCGACGGAGTTGGAAGAGACCCAGTACTTC. Translating gives CASSYSTELEETQYF.